This T cell receptor beta chain was documented in a study of low-dose radiotherapy and immunotherapy resistance in tumors. Across the study: For Cohort 1, fractions of 0.5 Gy were given every 2 weeks, reaching 6.5 Gy overall. Each fraction given to Cohort 2 every two weeks delivered 1 Gy, and the total reached 13 Gy over 26 weeks. Oral aspirin 300 mg was taken by patients daily for four cycles from cycle 1 day 1.

Covering alpha and beta chains, TRAV- and TRBV-specific primers were used for the first-strand cDNA. It was with a constant-region primer and a V-primer adapter that TCRs were amplified over around 19 PCR cycles. TCRdb independently ran MiXCR on the reads; one entry per CDR3 protein. The table has more than 85,000 distinct CDR3 sequences, 9.4% seen once. From germline, CDR1 is KGHSH and CDR2 LQKENI. The V gene end was trimmed by 2 bases and the J gene end by 4 bases; junction bases not matched to a gene: 5. The CDR3 length is 16 residues. This clonotype was seen more than once but under ten times. Time point here: before trial treatment. In the RACIN dose-escalation trial, donors got nivolumab plus ipilimumab with aspirin, cyclophosphamide and radiotherapy.

Material: PBMCs, obtained before treatment. V gene TRBV18 combines with J gene TRBJ2-2, with 9 positions matching TRBD2. This receptor was obtained from a male donor with prostate cancer. The DNA for the CDR3 is TGTGCCAGCTCACCATCCAGCGGGAGGACCACCGGGGAGCTGTTTTTT. It yields the protein CASSPSSGRTTGELFF.